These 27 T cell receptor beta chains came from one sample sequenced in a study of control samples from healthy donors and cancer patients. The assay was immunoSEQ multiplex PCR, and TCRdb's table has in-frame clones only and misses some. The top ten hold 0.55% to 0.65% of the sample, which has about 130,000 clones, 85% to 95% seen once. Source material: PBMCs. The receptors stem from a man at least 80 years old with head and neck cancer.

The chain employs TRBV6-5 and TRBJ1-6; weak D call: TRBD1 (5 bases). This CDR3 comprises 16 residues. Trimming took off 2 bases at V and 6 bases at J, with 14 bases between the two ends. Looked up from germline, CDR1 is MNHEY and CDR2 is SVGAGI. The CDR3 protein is CASSYGVQGSNSPLHF. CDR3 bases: TGTGCCAGCAGTTACGGGGTGCAGGGCTCTAATTCACCCCTCCACTTT.

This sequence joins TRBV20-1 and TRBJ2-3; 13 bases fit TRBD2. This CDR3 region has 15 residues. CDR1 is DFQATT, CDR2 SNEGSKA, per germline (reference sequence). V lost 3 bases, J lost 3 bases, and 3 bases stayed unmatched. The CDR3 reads CSASTSGRGTDTQYF. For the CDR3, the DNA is TGCAGTGCTAGTACTAGCGGGAGGGGGACAGATACGCAGTATTTT.

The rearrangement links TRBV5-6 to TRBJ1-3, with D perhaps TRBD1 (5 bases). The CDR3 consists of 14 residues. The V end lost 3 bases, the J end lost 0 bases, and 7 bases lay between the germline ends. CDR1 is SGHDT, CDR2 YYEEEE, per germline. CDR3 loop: CASSWDVSGNTIYF. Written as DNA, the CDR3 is TGTGCCAGCAGCTGGGACGTCTCTGGAAACACCATATATTTT.

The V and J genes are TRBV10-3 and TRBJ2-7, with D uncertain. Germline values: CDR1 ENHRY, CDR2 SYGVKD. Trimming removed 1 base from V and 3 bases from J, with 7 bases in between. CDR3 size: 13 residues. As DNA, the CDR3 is TGTGCCATCAGTGAGTTAGGGCACTACGAGCAGTACTTC. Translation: CAISELGHYEQYF.

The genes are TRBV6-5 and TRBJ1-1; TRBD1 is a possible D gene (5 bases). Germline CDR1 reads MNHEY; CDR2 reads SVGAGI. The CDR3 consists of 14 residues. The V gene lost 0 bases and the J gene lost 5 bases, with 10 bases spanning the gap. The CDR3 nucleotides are TGTGCCAGCAGTTACTCGAGGGGTCGGACTGAAGCTTTCTTT. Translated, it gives CASSYSRGRTEAFF.

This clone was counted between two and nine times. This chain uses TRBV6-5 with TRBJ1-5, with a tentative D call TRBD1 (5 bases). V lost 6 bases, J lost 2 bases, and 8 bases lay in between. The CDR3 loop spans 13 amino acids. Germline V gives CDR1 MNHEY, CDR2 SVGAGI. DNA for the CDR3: TGTGCCAGCAGAAGGGGACGCAATCAGCCCCAGCATTTT. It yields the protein CASRRGRNQPQHF.

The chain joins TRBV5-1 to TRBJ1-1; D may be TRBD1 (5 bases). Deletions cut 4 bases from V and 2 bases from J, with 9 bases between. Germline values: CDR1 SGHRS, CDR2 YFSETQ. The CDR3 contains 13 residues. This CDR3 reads CASSEQGNTEAFF. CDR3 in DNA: TGCGCCAGCAGCGAGCAGGGTAACACTGAAGCTTTCTTT. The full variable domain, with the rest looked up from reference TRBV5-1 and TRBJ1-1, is KAGVTQTPRYLIKTRGQQVTLSCSPISGHRSVSWYQQTPGQGLQFLFEYFSETQRNKGNFPGRFSGRQFSNSRSEMNVSTLELGDSALYLCASSEQGNTEAFFGQGTRLTVV.

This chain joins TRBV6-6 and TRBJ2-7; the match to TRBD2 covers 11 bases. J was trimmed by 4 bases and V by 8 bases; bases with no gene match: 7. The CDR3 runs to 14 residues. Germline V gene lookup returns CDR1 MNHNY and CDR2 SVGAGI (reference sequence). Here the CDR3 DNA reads TGTGCCAGCGGGCTAGCGGGAGGAGGGTACGAGCAGTACTTC. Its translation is CASGLAGGGYEQYF.

The CDR3 DNA reads as TGTGCCAGCAGCCGACTCAGCGGGGAGTACAATGAGCAGTTCTTC. Protein product: CASSRLSGEYNEQFF. The chain carries TRBV11-3 and TRBJ2-1, with TRBD2 matching over 7 bases. CDR3 size: 15 residues. From germline, CDR1 is SGHNT and CDR2 YENEEA. V lost 5 bases, J lost 4 bases, and 8 bases stayed unmatched.

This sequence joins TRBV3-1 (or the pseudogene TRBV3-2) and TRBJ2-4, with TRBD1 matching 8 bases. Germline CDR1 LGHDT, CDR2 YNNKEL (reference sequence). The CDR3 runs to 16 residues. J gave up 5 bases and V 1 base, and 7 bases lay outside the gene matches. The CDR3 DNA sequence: TGTGCCAGCAGCCAAGCCCGGCAGGGGGCCGAAAACATTCAGTACTTC. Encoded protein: CASSQARQGAENIQYF.

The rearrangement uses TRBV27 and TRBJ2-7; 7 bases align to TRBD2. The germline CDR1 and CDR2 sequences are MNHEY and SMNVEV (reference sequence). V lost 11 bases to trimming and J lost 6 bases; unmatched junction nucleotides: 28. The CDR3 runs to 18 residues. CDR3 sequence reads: CACGGGAGWGSGWAEQYF. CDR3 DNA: TGTGCCTGTGGGGGAGGGGCGGGCTGGGGGTCTGGGTGGGCCGAGCAGTACTTC.

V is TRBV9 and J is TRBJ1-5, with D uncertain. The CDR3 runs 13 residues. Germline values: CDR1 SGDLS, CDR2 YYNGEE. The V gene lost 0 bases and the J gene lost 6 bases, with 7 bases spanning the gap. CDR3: CASSVGYSQPQHF. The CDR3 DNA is TGTGCCAGCAGCGTAGGTTACAGTCAGCCCCAGCATTTT.

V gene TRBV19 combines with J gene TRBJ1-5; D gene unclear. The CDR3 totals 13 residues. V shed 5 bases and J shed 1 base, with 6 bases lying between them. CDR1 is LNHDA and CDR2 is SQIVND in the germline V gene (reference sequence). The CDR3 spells CASSLGSNQPQHF. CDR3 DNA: TGTGCCAGTAGTCTCGGGAGCAATCAGCCCCAGCATTTT.

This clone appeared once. The CDR3 spells CATSRGLQVSGNTIYF. In nucleotides, the CDR3 is TGTGCCACCAGCAGAGGATTACAGGTCTCTGGAAACACCATATATTTT. V gene TRBV15 combines with J gene TRBJ1-3, with D maybe TRBD1 (5 bases). Trimming took off 1 base at V and 0 bases at J, with 10 bases between the two ends. The CDR3 runs to 16 residues. CDR1 is LNHNV, CDR2 YYDKDF, per germline (reference sequence). Combining the CDR3 with reference TRBV15 and TRBJ1-3 gives the whole variable domain DAMVIQNPRYQVTQFGKPVTLSCSQTLNHNVMYWYQQKSSQAPKLLFHYYDKDFNNEADTPDNFQSRRPNTSFCFLDIRSPGLGDTAMYLCATSRGLQVSGNTIYFGEGSWLTVV.

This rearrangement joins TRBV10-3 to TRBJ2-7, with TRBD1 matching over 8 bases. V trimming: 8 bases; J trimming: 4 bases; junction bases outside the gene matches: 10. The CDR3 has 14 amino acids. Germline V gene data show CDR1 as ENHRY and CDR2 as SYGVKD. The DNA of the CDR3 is TGTGCCATCTCCCTAACGACAGGGGTGTACGAGCAGTACTTC. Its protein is CAISLTTGVYEQYF.

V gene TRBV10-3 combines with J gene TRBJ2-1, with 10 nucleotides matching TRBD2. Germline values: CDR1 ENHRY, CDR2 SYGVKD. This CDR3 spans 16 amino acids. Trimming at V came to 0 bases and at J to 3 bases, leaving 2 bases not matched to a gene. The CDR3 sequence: CAISESSGGLYNEQFF. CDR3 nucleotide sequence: TGTGCCATCAGTGAGTCTAGCGGGGGGCTCTACAATGAGCAGTTCTTC.

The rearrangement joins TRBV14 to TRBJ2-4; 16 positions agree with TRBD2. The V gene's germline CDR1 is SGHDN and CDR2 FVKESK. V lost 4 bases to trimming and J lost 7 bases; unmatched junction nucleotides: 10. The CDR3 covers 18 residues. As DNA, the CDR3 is TGTGCCAGCAGCCCGTGGGGACTAGCGGGAGGGCCCCCCAACATTCAGTACTTC. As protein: CASSPWGLAGGPPNIQYF.

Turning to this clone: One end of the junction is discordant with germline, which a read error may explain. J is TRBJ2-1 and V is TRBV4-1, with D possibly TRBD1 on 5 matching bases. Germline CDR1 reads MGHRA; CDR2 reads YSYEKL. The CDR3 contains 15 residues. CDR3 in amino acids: CASTQLGLVGNEQFF. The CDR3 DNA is TGCGCCAGCACCCAACTGGGGCTAGTGGGAAATGAGCAGTTCTTC.

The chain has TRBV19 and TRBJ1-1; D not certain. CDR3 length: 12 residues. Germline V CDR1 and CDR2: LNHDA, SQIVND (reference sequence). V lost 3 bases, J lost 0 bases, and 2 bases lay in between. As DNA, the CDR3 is TGTGCCAGTAGTATGGTGAACACTGAAGCTTTCTTT. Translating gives CASSMVNTEAFF.

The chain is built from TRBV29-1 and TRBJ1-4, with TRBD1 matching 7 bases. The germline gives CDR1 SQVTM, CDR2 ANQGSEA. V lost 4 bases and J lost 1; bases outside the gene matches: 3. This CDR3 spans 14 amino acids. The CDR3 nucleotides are TGCAGCGTTGCAGGGGGAGAAACTAATGAAAAACTGTTTTTT. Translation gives CSVAGGETNEKLFF.

The CDR3 nucleotides are TGTGCCAGCAGCTTGGGACAGGGCAGGGCTGGGGCCAACGTCCTGACTTTC. Its protein is CASSLGQGRAGANVLTF. This chain uses TRBV5-4 with TRBJ2-6, with 7 bases lining up with TRBD1. The CDR3 contains 17 residues. Germline V gene data show CDR1 as SGHNT and CDR2 as YYREEE (reference sequence). Trimming cost V 0 bases and J 2 bases; bases outside gene matches: 5.

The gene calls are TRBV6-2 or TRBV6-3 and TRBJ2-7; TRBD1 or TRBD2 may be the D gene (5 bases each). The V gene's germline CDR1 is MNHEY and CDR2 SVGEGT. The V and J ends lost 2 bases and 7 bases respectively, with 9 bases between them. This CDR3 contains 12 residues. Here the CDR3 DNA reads TGTGCCAGCAGTTACGGTGGGGGAGAGCAGTACTTC. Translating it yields CASSYGGGEQYF.

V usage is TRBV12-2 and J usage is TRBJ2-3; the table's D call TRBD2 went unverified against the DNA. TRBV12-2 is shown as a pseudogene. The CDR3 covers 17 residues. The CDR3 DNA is TGTGCAAGTCGCCTTCGGTTTAGCGGGGGGGAGGTAGATACGCAGTATTTT. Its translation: CASRLRFSGGEVDTQYF.

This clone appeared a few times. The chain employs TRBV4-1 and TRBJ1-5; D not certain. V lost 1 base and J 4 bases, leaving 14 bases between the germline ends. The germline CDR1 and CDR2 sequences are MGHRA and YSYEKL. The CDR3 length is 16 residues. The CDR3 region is CASSQGVIIVNQPQHF. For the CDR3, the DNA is TGCGCCAGCAGCCAAGGGGTCATTATCGTAAATCAGCCCCAGCATTTT.

The CDR3 coding sequence is TGCGCCAGCAGCTTGGGGGGGAGTACCGACAATGAGCAGTTCTTC. Its translation is CASSLGGSTDNEQFF. The rearrangement uses TRBV5-1 and TRBJ2-1; D could derive from TRBD1 or TRBD2 (5 bases each). Germline V gives CDR1 SGHRS, CDR2 YFSETQ. The CDR3 runs 15 residues. Trimming pared 0 bases from V and 5 bases from J, leaving 12 bases between.

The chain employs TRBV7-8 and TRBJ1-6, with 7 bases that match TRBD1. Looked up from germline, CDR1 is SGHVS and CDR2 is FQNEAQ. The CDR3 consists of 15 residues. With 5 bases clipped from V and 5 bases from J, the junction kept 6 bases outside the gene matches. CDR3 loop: CASSQRDSDNSPLHF. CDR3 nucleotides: TGTGCCAGCAGCCAGAGGGACAGCGATAATTCACCCCTCCACTTT. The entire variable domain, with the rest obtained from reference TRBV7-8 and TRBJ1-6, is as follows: GAGVSQSPRYKVAKRGQDVALRCDPISGHVSLFWYQQALGQGPEFLTYFQNEAQLDKSGLPSDRFFAERPEGSVSTLKIQRTQQEDSAVYLCASSQRDSDNSPLHFGNGTRLTVT.

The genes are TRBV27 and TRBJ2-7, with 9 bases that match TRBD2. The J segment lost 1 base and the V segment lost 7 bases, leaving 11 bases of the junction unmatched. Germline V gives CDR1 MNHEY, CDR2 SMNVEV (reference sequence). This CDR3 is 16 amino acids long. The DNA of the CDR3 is TGTGCCAGCAAGCGGGGGGTGGTAGCGGGTTCCTACGAGCAGTACTTC. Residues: CASKRGVVAGSYEQYF.